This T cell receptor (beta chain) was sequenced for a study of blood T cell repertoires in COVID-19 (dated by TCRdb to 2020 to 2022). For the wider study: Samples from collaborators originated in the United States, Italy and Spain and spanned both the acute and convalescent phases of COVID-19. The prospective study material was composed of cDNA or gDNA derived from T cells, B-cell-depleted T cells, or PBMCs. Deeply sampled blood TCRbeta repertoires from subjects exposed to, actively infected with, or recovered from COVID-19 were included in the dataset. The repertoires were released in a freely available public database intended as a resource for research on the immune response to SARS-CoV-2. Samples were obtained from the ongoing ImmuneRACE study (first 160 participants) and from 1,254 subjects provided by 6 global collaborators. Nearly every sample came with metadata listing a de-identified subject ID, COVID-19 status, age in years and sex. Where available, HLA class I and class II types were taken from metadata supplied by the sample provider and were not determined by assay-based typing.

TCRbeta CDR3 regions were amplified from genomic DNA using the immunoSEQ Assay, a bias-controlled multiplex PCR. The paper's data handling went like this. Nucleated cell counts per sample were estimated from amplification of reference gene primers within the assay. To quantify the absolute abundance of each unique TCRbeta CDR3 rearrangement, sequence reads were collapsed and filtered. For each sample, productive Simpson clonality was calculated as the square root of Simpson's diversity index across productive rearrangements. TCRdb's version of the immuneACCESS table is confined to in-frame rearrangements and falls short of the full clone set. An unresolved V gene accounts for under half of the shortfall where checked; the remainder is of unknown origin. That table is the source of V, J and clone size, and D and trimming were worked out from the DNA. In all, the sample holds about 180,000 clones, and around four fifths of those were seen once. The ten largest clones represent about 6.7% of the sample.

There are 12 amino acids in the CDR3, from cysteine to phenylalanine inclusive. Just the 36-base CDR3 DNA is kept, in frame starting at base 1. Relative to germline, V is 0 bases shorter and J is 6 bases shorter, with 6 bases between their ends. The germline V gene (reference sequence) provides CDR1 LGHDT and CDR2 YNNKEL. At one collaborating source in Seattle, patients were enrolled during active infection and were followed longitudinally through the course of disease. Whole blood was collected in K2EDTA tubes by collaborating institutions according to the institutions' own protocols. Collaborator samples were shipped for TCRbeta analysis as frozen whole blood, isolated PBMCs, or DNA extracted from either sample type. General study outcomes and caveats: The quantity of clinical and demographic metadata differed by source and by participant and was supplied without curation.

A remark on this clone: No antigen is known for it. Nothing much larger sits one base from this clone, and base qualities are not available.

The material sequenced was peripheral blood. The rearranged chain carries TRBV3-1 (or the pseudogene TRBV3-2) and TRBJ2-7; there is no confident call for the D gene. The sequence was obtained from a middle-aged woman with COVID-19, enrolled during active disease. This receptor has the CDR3 CASSQESREQYF. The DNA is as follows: TGTGCCAGCAGCCAAGAATCTCGCGAGCAGTACTTC.